The source of this T cell receptor beta chain is a study of blood T cell repertoires in COVID-19. Only in-frame clones appear in the TCRdb table, and some are missing; sequencing was by immunoSEQ multiplex PCR. This table holds approximately 330,000 clones, 88% found once. V lost 1 base, J lost 5 bases, and 11 bases lay in between. Per germline, CDR1 SGHDN and CDR2 FVKESK. The CDR3 loop spans 14 amino acids. Sequenced input: peripheral blood. This chain links TRBV14 with TRBJ1-1; no firm D call. The sequence derives from a woman aged 50 to 65 with active or convalescent COVID-19. CDR3 sequence: CASSQAVPGTEAFF. In DNA form, the CDR3 reads TGTGCCAGCAGCCAAGCCGTGCCGGGGACTGAAGCTTTCTTT.